This TCR beta chain was observed in a study of cytomegalovirus exposure and HLA in healthy donors (dated by TCRdb to between 2016 and 2019). Regarding the research as a whole: An earlier analysis of approximately 590 of the donors reported 250 to 300 Gb of sequence data and around 120 million unique TCR beta sequences from 150 million to 200 million T cells. To predict cytomegalovirus infection status, the study brought together high-throughput TCR immunosequencing, statistical association of individual TCRs with disease status, and machine learning. About five DR-DQ haplotypes were treated as single units for association and clustering because of strong linkage in the cohort. Rather than drawing on any new phenotypic data, the later analysis identified candidate immune exposures from TCR beta sequences and the way those sequences occurred across donors. HLA typing included class I and class II loci at four-digit resolution. Donor age, sex, ethnicity and CMV serostatus were compiled together with the repertoire data. The genetic ancestry cluster associated with self-reported Caucasian donors included about four fifths of the roughly 390 genotyped donors. The study was designed to test whether signatures of past pathogen exposure could be identified by cataloging public T cell receptors. In a later genetic analysis, genome-wide SNP genotypes for about 55% of the 666 donors were used, and that subset was treated as a discovery cohort. An early release covering roughly 640 HLA-typed donors comprised about 320 gigabases of sequencing data and about 90 million unique TCR sequences. All discovery cohort repertoires had been generated on a single sequencing platform. A later analysis re-examined previously published TCR beta repertoires from roughly 650 donors and added high-resolution HLA genotyping to investigate patterns of TCR occurrence. To decide whether each TCR beta V gene segment behaved as functional or pseudogenic, an earlier analysis of some 570 of the donors relied on high-throughput TCR beta sequencing. The T cell repertoires of several hundred subjects were profiled by immunosequencing and related to cytomegalovirus serostatus. On average, 235,054 unique TCR beta nucleotide sequences were sequenced per donor among roughly 430 genotyped donors of the cohort, with roughly 18% of those sequences being non-productive. Along with the 666-subject first cohort, a separate validation cohort of around 120 different subjects was used. The number of donors typed differed by locus, with 629-630 for A, B, C, DRB1 and DQB1, over 500 for DQA1, about 610 for DPA1, and over 400 for DPB1. What the work shows at the level of the full study, not this receptor alone: A later analysis reported that several top co-occurrence clusters appeared linked to parvovirus B19, influenza, CMV and Epstein-Barr virus. For the cohort, immune exposure information was limited to CMV serostatus. A few of the identified cytomegalovirus-associated TCR beta chains were confirmed in vitro to be specific for cytomegalovirus antigens. Presence/absence analyses assumed roughly uniform sequencing depth across donors, an assumption that may not hold. A cluster of highly shared sequence variants was judged likely to represent a technical artifact of the sequencing pipeline. The authors suggested that the approach could potentially be extended to other disease states and immunological phenotypes. While some public TCRs were present in many individuals, most TCR sequences turned up only very rarely across donors. Because the 87-base-pair reads could not distinguish some IMGT-functional V segments, including TRBV6-2 and TRBV6-3, those segments were excluded. According to a later genetic analysis, donors in an Asian-associated ancestry cluster had fewer N-insertions in productive TCRs than the approximately 630-donor mean. Cytomegalovirus status was reported to be diagnosed by the classifier with high specificity and sensitivity in both the original and validation cohorts. In this cohort, only TCR beta chains were sequenced, and detectable features were limited by the absence of alpha or paired-chain data. A further reported finding was that TCR beta sequences accurately predicted the HLA-A and HLA-B alleles for most subjects in the first cohort. Assigning TCR associations to individual alleles was difficult when HLA alleles, especially DR and DQ, strongly co-occurred. In the study, some 180 TCR beta chains were listed as associated with cytomegalovirus. A later analysis found that TCR association rates varied across HLA loci, with DRB1 alleles showing the most associated TCRs and HLA-C alleles the fewest. Correlated functional status among segregating V segments might be attributable to linkage disequilibrium, but an unknown experimental factor could not be ruled out. HLA typing was unavailable for some donors at each locus, so association tests used only the typed subset. According to a later analysis, most CMV-associated TCR beta chains appeared to be HLA-restricted, and the HLA associations seemed to be driven largely by CMV exposure. An association between a missense DCLRE1C variant and V-gene and J-gene trimming of TCR beta chains was found in a later genetic analysis and replicated in an independent cohort. The earlier analysis of around 600 of the donors excluded seventeen rarely observed V segments, including chromosome 9 orphons, because counts were too low. In a later analysis, around 17,000 TCR beta sequences were associated with specific HLA alleles at a false discovery rate of 0.05. In a later analysis, HLA-associated TCR beta chains showed more clonal expansion and lower generation probabilities than non-associated chains that were equally common. In an earlier analysis of approximately 590 of the donors, most TCR beta V segments were observed in productive rearrangements about 87% or about 30% of the time, broadly matching IMGT annotations.

The cohort consisted of hundreds of healthy bone marrow donors. All cohort members were sampled while nominally healthy, although unrecorded immune exposures were likely present. The donor was CMV seronegative and was included in the group of approximately 350 seronegative cohort members. Each donor provided a peripheral blood sample, and peripheral blood mononuclear cells were used for TCR beta sequencing. Genomic DNA was extracted from the blood cell samples with the Qiagen DNeasy Blood Extraction Kit. The CDR3 covers 19 residues, taking in both the cysteine and the phenylalanine. Only the CDR3 portion is preserved as DNA: 57 bases, with reading frame beginning at the first base. Looking up the germline V gene yields CDR1 SGHRS and CDR2 YFSETQ. Trimmed from V: 4 bases; trimmed from J: 8 bases; junction bases lacking a gene match: 19. A note on this clone: Its antigen is still unknown. No much larger clonotype is one base removed from it; base qualities were not supplied.

Preparation of the library involved the immunoSEQ multiplex PCR assay. The multiplex PCR relied on a mix of 60 forward primers for TCR Vbeta segments and 13 reverse primers for TCR Jbeta segments. The CDR3 region of rearranged TCR beta genes was amplified from genomic DNA by a multiplex PCR assay. The Illumina HiSeq System was used to sequence the amplified TCR beta libraries as 87-base-pair reads. The paper's processing steps were these. Across the 670 or so repertoires, a later analysis counted 80 million or so unique TCR beta chains, 8.5 million to 12 million of which were shared by at least two donors. A nearest-neighbor algorithm error-corrected the raw reads and collapsed the reads into unique sequences, merging closely related sequences to remove PCR and sequencing errors. Alignment of CDR3 sequences to IMGT reference sequences was used to assign V, D and J gene segments. For a sequence to be retained, at least a six-nucleotide match to both a V gene segment and a J gene segment was required. Rearrangements were called productive when the CDR3 lacked stop codons and stayed in frame with V and J; all others were non-productive. Following IMGT convention, CDR3 was defined as the stretch from the second conserved V-encoded cysteine to the conserved J-encoded phenylalanine. In an earlier analysis of roughly 580 of the donors, sequences lacking an unambiguous match to a single V gene segment were excluded. An earlier analysis of several hundred of the donors called V segments functional above 56.7% productive rearrangements and segregating when the between-donor standard deviation exceeded 5%. To diagnose cytomegalovirus status from the catalog of TCR beta chain sequences, a statistical classification framework was built. In a later analysis, V and J genes were assigned by comparing TCR nucleotide sequences against IMGT/GENE-DB human TR gene sequences. Using the TCRdist pipeline, a later analysis assigned CDR3 sequences along with most-parsimonious VDJ recombination scenarios. In a later analysis, each TCR beta chain was defined by its CDR3 amino acid sequence together with its V-gene family, and reads without a unique V-gene family were excluded. In a later analysis, nearly 600 highly shared, low-generation-probability nucleotide sequences were removed to address suspected cross-contamination and a sequencing artifact. In a later analysis, a clonal expansion index was calculated for each public chain from normalized within-repertoire ranks of inferred template counts. In a later analysis, generation probabilities were computed with a VDJ recombination model fitted to out-of-frame rearrangements, and the resulting probabilities were checked against IGoR. Hypergeometric tests were used in a later analysis to score TCR-TCR, TCR-HLA and TCR-CMV co-occurrence, with a repertoire-size bias correction applied to the TCR pairs. False discovery rates were estimated in a later analysis by permuting HLA or CMV assignments 20 times. In a later analysis, co-occurring TCRs were grouped using DBSCAN, and TCRdist sequence similarity was added for clustering within HLA-allele-positive subsets. Co-occurrence clustering excluded repertoires with fewer than 30,000 or more than 120,000 public chains, plus five with anomalous nucleotide sharing. TCRdb stores this immuneACCESS table with in-frame sequences only. Part of the clones is absent; in the studies checked, under half of the shortfall reflects unresolved V genes, and no reason is known for the rest. V and J calls and clone size are as listed in that table; D and trimming were resolved from the DNA. The table for this sample lists about 62,000 clones; 87% of them were counted only once. The top ten clonotypes cover about 1.5% of the sample.

The chain is encoded by TRBV5-1 joined to TRBJ2-1; 12 of the junction bases match TRBD1. The sequence came from a man younger than 30 in good health and CMV-seronegative. The sequenced material came from PBMCs. The DNA reads TGCGCCAGCAGCGAGACCCTAAAGAAACCGGGACAGGGGGCGGATGAGCAGTTCTTC. Its translation is CASSETLKKPGQGADEQFF.